These 28 T cell receptor beta chains came from one sample sequenced in a study of OX40 agonist ivuxolimab in advanced cancers. Assay used: immunoSEQ multiplex PCR; TCRdb lists only in-frame clones, some missing. This table holds about 120,000 clones, roughly nine tenths found once. Sequenced here: CD4+ or CD8+ T cells sorted from blood, sampled in a trial of the OX40 agonist ivuxolimab. All receptors derive from an adult with an advanced solid tumor such as melanoma, head and neck, liver or kidney cancer.

This clone has a single count. V usage is TRBV10-3 and J usage is TRBJ2-3; TRBD2 aligns across 13 bases. Germline CDR1 reads ENHRY; CDR2 reads SYGVKD. With V trimmed by 5 bases and J by 3 bases, 5 bases remained unmatched. The CDR3 has 16 residues. The CDR3 region has the DNA TGTGCCATCAGTCGATGGACTAGCGGGGGAACAGATACGCAGTATTTT. It specifies CAISRWTSGGTDTQYF.

The J gene is TRBJ2-1, the V gene TRBV30; 10 nucleotides match TRBD2. Trimming took 3 bases from V and 5 from J; bases not matched to a gene: 4. CDR3 size: 14 residues. From germline, CDR1 is GTSNPN and CDR2 SVGIG (reference sequence). The CDR3 protein is CAWRYTSGDNEQFF. The CDR3 coding sequence is TGTGCCTGGAGATATACTAGCGGGGACAATGAGCAGTTCTTC.

The rearrangement links TRBV18 to TRBJ2-2, with TRBD1 matching 12 bases. Germline-derived CDR1 and CDR2 are KGHSH and LQKENI. V shed 3 bases, J shed 4 bases, and the junction held 6 bases outside the gene matches. The CDR3 has 17 amino acids. The chain's CDR3 is CASSPGTGGASTGELFF. Written as DNA, the CDR3 is TGTGCCAGCTCACCTGGGACAGGGGGCGCGTCCACCGGGGAGCTGTTTTTT.

This chain connects TRBV6-1 to TRBJ2-5; unclear D gene. CDR1 is MNHNS, CDR2 SASEGT, per germline. The CDR3 consists of 13 residues. Trimming pared 2 bases from V and 5 bases from J, leaving 9 bases between. The CDR3 reads CASSEIVVETQYF. The CDR3 nucleotides read TGTGCCAGCAGTGAAATAGTTGTGGAGACCCAGTACTTC.

This chain connects TRBV5-1 to TRBJ1-3; 8 nucleotides align to TRBD1. Germline V gene sequence: CDR1 SGHRS, CDR2 YFSETQ. Trimming at V came to 0 bases and at J to 4 bases, leaving 3 bases not matched to a gene. The CDR3 spans 15 residues. CDR3 coding DNA: TGCGCCAGCAGCTTGGAGCCAGGGGGCGGAAACACCATATATTTT. It translates to CASSLEPGGGNTIYF.

V and J are TRBV7-2 and TRBJ2-1; 12 positions agree with TRBD2. From germline, CDR1 is SGHTA and CDR2 FQGNSA. Unmatched junction bases numbered 6, after V lost 5 bases and J lost 1 base. The CDR3 extends over 17 amino acids. The CDR3 sequence is CASSPRTSGASYNEQFF. CDR3 sequence (DNA): TGTGCCAGCAGCCCAAGGACTAGCGGGGCTTCCTACAATGAGCAGTTCTTC.

The chain couples TRBV5-1 to TRBJ2-1; 9 bases agree with TRBD1. J was trimmed by 6 bases and V by 5 bases; bases with no gene match: 6. CDR1 and CDR2 (germline): SGHRS, YFSETQ. CDR3 length: 14 amino acids. Here the CDR3 DNA reads TGCGCCAGCAGAACCGGGACAGGGCCCAATGAGCAGTTCTTC. Amino acid sequence: CASRTGTGPNEQFF.

This chain links TRBV9 with TRBJ1-3; D unresolved. The V end was cut by 4 bases, the J end by 7 bases, with 12 bases between. The CDR3 is 13 residues long. Looked up from germline, CDR1 is SGDLS and CDR2 is YYNGEE. The CDR3 loop reads CASSPSVGNTIYF. The CDR3 DNA is TGTGCCAGCAGCCCCTCGGTGGGGAACACCATATATTTT.

Only one count was recorded for this clone. The V gene is TRBV18, the J gene TRBJ2-1; unclear D gene. Deletions cut 5 bases from V and 6 bases from J, with 14 bases between. The CDR3 is 14 residues long. The V gene's germline CDR1 is KGHSH and CDR2 LQKENI. In DNA form, the CDR3 reads TGTGCCAGCTCAGCCCAGGAAAAGGTCAATGAGCAGTTCTTC. Translation gives CASSAQEKVNEQFF. The full variable domain, in which reference TRBV18 and TRBJ2-1 provide the parts outside the CDR3, is NAGVMQNPRHLVRRRGQEARLRCSPMKGHSHVYWYRQLPEEGLKFMVYLQKENIIDESGMPKERFSAEFPKEGPSILRIQQVVRGDSAAYFCASSAQEKVNEQFFGPGTRLTVL.

The chain is built from TRBV25-1 and TRBJ1-2; D remains unclear. CDR1 is MGHDK and CDR2 is SYGVNS in the germline V gene. The CDR3 spans 14 residues. Trimming left V 4 bases short and J 0 bases short, with 9 bases between. The CDR3 spells CASSGRLTNYGYTF. CDR3 coding DNA: TGTGCCAGCAGTGGTCGACTAACTAACTATGGCTACACCTTC.

CDR3 amino acids: CASSLRSSYNSPLHF. DNA for the CDR3: TGCGCCAGCAGCTTGCGGAGCTCCTATAATTCACCCCTCCACTTT. The V call is TRBV5-1, the J call TRBJ1-6; D remains ambiguous. Germline-derived CDR1 and CDR2 are SGHRS and YFSETQ. V was pared by 1 base and J by 0 bases, with 5 bases between. This CDR3 is 15 amino acids long.

This clone was observed a single time. The chain carries TRBV7-2 and TRBJ2-1; 15 positions match TRBD2. The CDR3 length is 16 residues. CDR1 and CDR2 from the germline V gene are SGHTA and FQGNSA. V shed 6 bases and J 7 bases; nucleotides not matched to a gene: 7. CDR3 protein: CASRPPGLAGGNEQFF. The CDR3 coding sequence is TGTGCCAGCAGGCCACCGGGACTAGCGGGGGGAAATGAGCAGTTCTTC.

The gene calls are TRBV4-2 and TRBJ1-1; D remains unclear. In germline, CDR1 is LGHNA, CDR2 YNFKEQ. This CDR3 has 13 amino acids. V dropped 0 bases and J dropped 5 bases, with 7 bases sitting between them. The CDR3 is CASSQEGKTEAFF. CDR3 bases: TGTGCCAGCAGCCAAGAAGGAAAGACTGAAGCTTTCTTT.

This clone was seen only once. The chain has TRBV7-2 and TRBJ2-1; 8 bases align to TRBD1. The trim removed 5 bases at V and 7 bases at J, leaving 7 bases unmatched. The length of the CDR3 is 14 residues. In germline, CDR1 is SGHTA, CDR2 FQGNSA. The CDR3 protein is CASSRWTGRNEQFF. In DNA, the CDR3 is TGTGCCAGCAGCAGATGGACAGGGCGTAATGAGCAGTTCTTC.

V and J are TRBV7-2 and TRBJ2-6, with 7 bases that match TRBD1. The J segment lost 0 bases and the V segment lost 0 bases, leaving 11 bases of the junction unmatched. Per germline, CDR1 SGHTA and CDR2 FQGNSA. This CDR3 is 20 amino acids long. In nucleotides, the CDR3 is TGTGCCAGCAGCTTAGCCTGGGACAGCTCTCCTCTCTCTGGGGCCAACGTCCTGACTTTC. This gives the protein CASSLAWDSSPLSGANVLTF.

This clone appeared once. The chain joins TRBV4-1 to TRBJ2-7; TRBD2 agrees at 13 bases. Germline lookup yields CDR1 MGHRA and CDR2 YSYEKL. This CDR3 spans 15 amino acids. V was pared by 3 bases and J by 6 bases, with 5 bases of the junction left unmatched. The CDR3 DNA follows: TGCGCCAGCAGCCACCGGACTAGCGGGGGAGGCGAGCAGTACTTC. Encoded protein: CASSHRTSGGGEQYF.

This chain connects TRBV28 to TRBJ1-6, with 7 bases fitting TRBD1. The CDR3 has 15 amino acids. Germline CDR1 is MDHEN and CDR2 is SYDVKM. The V and J ends lost 8 bases and 7 bases, in that order; junction bases with no gene match: 11. The CDR3 sequence is CASYQRQGMNSPLHF. The DNA of the CDR3 is TGTGCCAGCTACCAGAGACAGGGAATGAATTCACCCCTCCACTTT.

The chain combines TRBV7-9 with TRBJ2-3; TRBD1 agrees at 8 bases. Per germline, CDR1 SEHNR and CDR2 FQNEAQ (reference sequence). This CDR3 has 15 residues. V shed 5 bases and J 6 bases; nucleotides not matched to a gene: 10. The chain's CDR3 is CASSIQGARGDTQYF. The DNA of the CDR3 is TGTGCCAGCAGCATTCAGGGGGCGCGGGGTGATACGCAGTATTTT.

The chain is built from TRBV9 and TRBJ2-7, with D perhaps being TRBD1 or TRBD2 (5 bases each). CDR1 is SGDLS and CDR2 is YYNGEE in the germline V gene. Deletions cut 4 bases from V and 2 bases from J, with 13 bases between. This CDR3 spans 14 amino acids. The CDR3 nucleotides read TGTGCCAGCAGCCTCCGGGACGAGCCCTACGAGCAGTACTTC. This codes for CASSLRDEPYEQYF.

The chain joins TRBV27 to TRBJ2-5; 12 bases align to TRBD2. Germline V CDR1 and CDR2: MNHEY, SMNVEV (reference sequence). V shed 5 bases, J shed 3 bases, and the junction held 4 bases outside the gene matches. The CDR3 totals 15 residues. In nucleotides, the CDR3 is TGTGCCAGCAGTGGGCTAGCGGGGGGGGAAGAGACCCAGTACTTC. Its protein product is CASSGLAGGEETQYF.

CDR3 sequence (DNA): TGTGCCAGCAGCTTAGGCGGGAACACCGGGGAGCTGTTTTTT. Its translation: CASSLGGNTGELFF. This chain joins TRBV7-2 and TRBJ2-2; no reliable D call. This CDR3 has 14 residues. Germline assignment: CDR1 SGHTA and CDR2 FQGNSA. V lost 1 base and J 1 base, leaving 4 bases between the germline ends. Using reference TRBV7-2 and TRBJ2-2 for the parts outside the CDR3, the full variable domain is GAGVSQSPSNKVTEKGKDVELRCDPISGHTALYWYRQSLGQGLEFLIYFQGNSAPDKSGLPSDRFSAERTGGSVSTLTIQRTQQEDSAVYLCASSLGGNTGELFFGEGSRLTVL.

V is TRBV7-8 and J is TRBJ2-7; D call uncertain. The germline V gene has CDR1 SGHVS and CDR2 FQNEAQ. The CDR3 totals 16 residues. V was cut by 0 bases and J by 0 bases, with 12 bases left in between. This chain's CDR3 is CASSLAAFWSSYEQYF. CDR3 sequence (DNA): TGTGCCAGCAGCTTAGCGGCCTTCTGGAGCTCCTACGAGCAGTACTTC.

In this sample, this clone turned up a few times. The rearrangement uses TRBV4-3 and TRBJ2-2, with TRBD1 identical over 7 bases. CDR1 LGHNA and CDR2 YSLEER come from the germline V gene. This CDR3 comprises 17 residues. V shed 1 base and J 0 bases; nucleotides not matched to a gene: 5. Written as DNA, the CDR3 is TGCGCCAGCAGCCAAGGAGCCGGGACAGCGAACACCGGGGAGCTGTTTTTT. This sequence encodes CASSQGAGTANTGELFF.

CDR3 residues: CASSLAGGTQTQYF. The CDR3 region has the DNA TGTGCCAGCAGCTTGGCGGGGGGCACGCAGACCCAGTACTTC. The chain employs TRBV11-3 and TRBJ2-5; 8 positions match TRBD2. The J segment lost 6 bases and the V segment lost 3 bases, leaving 6 bases of the junction unmatched. CDR1 and CDR2 (germline): SGHNT, YENEEA. There are 14 residues in the CDR3. Supplemented by reference TRBV11-3 and TRBJ2-5, the full variable domain reads EAGVVQSPRYKIIEKKQPVAFWCNPISGHNTLYWYLQNLGQGPELLIRYENEEAVDDSQLPKDRFSAERLKGVDSTLKIQPAELGDSAVYLCASSLAGGTQTQYFGPGTRLLVL.

CDR3 in DNA: TGTGCCAGCAGTTTATCCTACAGGGGGCCAGGCTACACCTTC. Translating gives CASSLSYRGPGYTF. This sequence joins TRBV28 and TRBJ1-2, with TRBD1 matching over 9 bases. Germline V gene data show CDR1 as MDHEN and CDR2 as SYDVKM. The CDR3 has 14 residues. V was pared by 1 base and J by 8 bases, with 5 bases of the junction left unmatched.

The chain is built from TRBV4-1 and TRBJ2-3; D may be TRBD2 (6 bases). With 5 bases removed from V and 1 base from J, the gap between germline ends came to 13 bases. This CDR3 contains 15 residues. In germline, CDR1 is MGHRA, CDR2 YSYEKL. Here the CDR3 reads CASSVSQRGTDTQYF. In nucleotides, the CDR3 is TGCGCCAGCAGCGTGAGCCAGCGGGGCACAGATACGCAGTATTTT.

The genes are TRBV6-1 and TRBJ2-3, with D perhaps TRBD1 (6 bases). The CDR3 length is 16 residues. Germline CDR1 is MNHNS and CDR2 is SASEGT. V was cut by 4 bases and J by 8 bases, with 22 bases left in between. The CDR3 DNA reads as TGTGCCAGCAGTGCCCAGGGGCAGCTGACACGGAGTACGCAGTATTTT. It translates to CASSAQGQLTRSTQYF.

This rearrangement joins TRBV7-2 to TRBJ2-5; TRBD1 might be the D (5 bases). The J call may be faulty, since TRBJ2-7 better matches the DNA end. Germline assignment: CDR1 SGHTA and CDR2 FQGNSA. The CDR3 runs to 14 residues. The CDR3 bases are TGTGCCAGCAGCCTAGGCCAGGGAACCTACGAGCAGTACTTC. Its translation: CASSLGQGTYEQYF.